Listed here are 15 T cell receptor beta chains from one sample, sequenced in a study of T cells in Graves' hyperthyroidism and ophthalmopathy. What was amplified from RNA transcripts were TCR beta CDR3 regions. First-round RT-PCR targeting the TCR CDR3 was performed with the HTBI primer set. MiXCR, applied by TCRdb to the multiplex PCR reads, yields one record per CDR3 protein. The sample has under 300,000 distinct CDR3 sequences, around 15% seen once; the top ten hold roughly 30%. The sample comprised blood. The receptors were gathered from a woman aged 45-65 years with Graves' hyperthyroidism that later progressed to Graves' ophthalmopathy.

J is TRBJ1-3 and V is TRBV7-6, with TRBD1 matching over 9 bases. CDR1 is SGHVS, CDR2 FNYEAQ, per germline. The CDR3 extends over 15 amino acids. The junction had 3 bases not matched to a gene; V was cut back by 0 bases and J by 6 bases. The CDR3 sequence: CASSLAGQGENTIYF. CDR3 nucleotide sequence: TGTGCCAGCAGCTTAGCGGGACAGGGTGAAAACACCATATATTTT.

This clonotype was found many times. The chain combines TRBV6-6 with TRBJ2-5; tentatively, D is TRBD1 (5 bases). Germline CDR1 is MNHNY and CDR2 is SVGAGI (reference sequence). This CDR3 has 15 amino acids. V gave up 2 bases and J gave up 1 base, with 11 bases separating them. CDR3 amino acids: CASSYRGPFQETQYF. The CDR3 DNA follows: TGTGCCAGCAGTTACAGGGGCCCTTTCCAAGAGACCCAGTACTTC.

This clonotype was recorded at least ten times. This chain connects TRBV3-1 to TRBJ2-3; D is undetermined. CDR3 length: 14 residues. Germline V gene data show CDR1 as LGHDT and CDR2 as YNNKEL (reference sequence). Trimming left V 1 base short and J 2 bases short, with 7 bases between. The CDR3 here is CASSQGGYTDTQYF. The CDR3 DNA reads as TGTGCCAGCAGCCAAGGGGGATACACAGATACGCAGTATTTT.

This clonotype has a count of ten or more. The CDR3 region has the DNA TGTGCCAGCAGCCGACTACAGCGCCGGGACGAGCAGTACTTC. Translation: CASSRLQRRDEQYF. The chain employs TRBV7-9 and TRBJ2-7, with D possibly matching TRBD2 (5 bases). The CDR3 is 14 residues long. V shed 5 bases and J shed 5 bases, with 16 bases lying between them. CDR1 is SEHNR and CDR2 is FQNEAQ in the germline V gene (reference sequence).

This clonotype has a count of ten or more. The chain recombines TRBV5-1 with TRBJ1-2; TRBD1 agrees at 8 bases. Germline assignment: CDR1 SGHRS and CDR2 YFSETQ. V dropped 1 base and J dropped 4; count of bases not matched to a gene: 15. CDR3 length: 18 residues. DNA of the CDR3: TGCGCCAGCAGCTTGTACCAGGGGGCGCAGGGGACTTTCTATGGCTACACCTTC. This translates into CASSLYQGAQGTFYGYTF.

As for this clonotype: Its ends do not fully match the called genes, so a read error is possible. J is TRBJ2-7 and V is TRBV20-1, with TRBD2 matching over 7 bases. This CDR3 spans 12 amino acids. From germline, CDR1 is DFQATT and CDR2 SNEGSKA (reference sequence). The DNA for the CDR3 is TGCAGTGCTAGGGGGGGGATCTACGAGCAGCACTTC. This encodes CSARGGIYEQHF.

This clonotype occurred many times. The gene calls are TRBV19 and TRBJ1-1; tentative D call: TRBD1 (5 bases). The CDR3 consists of 15 residues. Germline CDR1 LNHDA, CDR2 SQIVND (reference sequence). V lost 3 bases to trimming and J lost 5 bases, with 16 bases between them. In DNA, the CDR3 is TGTGCCAGTAGTATGCCTCAGGTCTGGGGGACTGAAGCTTTCTTT. Protein sequence: CASSMPQVWGTEAFF.

In its sample, this clonotype was seen many times. The rearrangement joins TRBV5-1 to TRBJ2-5; D not resolved. V lost 4 bases and J lost 3, with 13 bases in between. The CDR3 covers 14 residues. In germline, CDR1 is SGHRS, CDR2 YFSETQ. The CDR3 is CASSPSSFEETQYF. CDR3 DNA: TGCGCCAGCAGCCCATCTTCTTTTGAAGAGACCCAGTACTTC.

The J gene is TRBJ1-6, the V gene TRBV20-1, with D possibly matching TRBD1 (6 bases). This CDR3 spans 16 amino acids. V was shortened by 0 bases and J by 7 bases, with 16 bases between the two germline ends. Germline V gene data show CDR1 as DFQATT and CDR2 as SNEGSKA (reference sequence). The chain's CDR3 is CSARDRKNRENSPLHF. CDR3 nucleotides: TGCAGTGCTAGAGATCGAAAAAACAGGGAGAATTCACCCCTCCACTTT.

This clonotype was observed once. The rearrangement uses TRBV7-9 and TRBJ2-1; TRBD2 matches at 10 bases. J was trimmed by 5 bases and V by 2 bases; bases with no gene match: 6. The V gene's germline CDR1 is SEHNR and CDR2 FQNEAQ (reference sequence). The CDR3 totals 16 residues. CDR3: CASSLLQGLADNEQFF. In DNA form, the CDR3 reads TGTGCCAGCAGCTTACTACAAGGACTAGCGGACAATGAGCAGTTCTTC.

This clonotype was counted at least ten times. The chain is built from TRBV15 and TRBJ1-1; D is unclear. CDR1 and CDR2 (germline): LNHNV, YYDKDF (reference sequence). Trimming shortened V by 8 bases and J by 5 bases, and 12 bases separated the two germline ends. CDR3 size: 12 residues. CDR3 in DNA: TGTGCCACCGCCCAAGGGCGAACTGAAGCTTTCTTT. As protein: CATAQGRTEAFF.

Many counts were recorded for this clonotype. The J gene is TRBJ2-7, the V gene TRBV3-1; 8 bases are a match to TRBD1. This CDR3 has 13 residues. The trim removed 2 bases at V and 9 bases at J, leaving 6 bases unmatched. Germline lookup yields CDR1 LGHDT and CDR2 YNNKEL (reference sequence). The CDR3 sequence is CASSQQDRDRQYF. The DNA of the CDR3 is TGTGCCAGCAGCCAACAGGACAGGGACAGGCAGTACTTC.

Many counts were recorded for this clonotype. The V call is TRBV20-1, the J call TRBJ2-3, with 7 bases identical to TRBD2. The length of the CDR3 is 15 residues. Germline V CDR1 and CDR2: DFQATT, SNEGSKA (reference sequence). The V segment lost 4 bases and the J segment 5 bases; nucleotides outside the gene matches: 12. The CDR3 region has the DNA TGCAGTGCTATGGAAGAGGCGGGAGTGGTAGATACGCAGTATTTT. Protein: CSAMEEAGVVDTQYF.

This clonotype showed up just a few times. The chain combines TRBV5-6 with TRBJ1-2; tentative D call: TRBD1 (5 bases). The CDR3 is 15 residues long. In germline, CDR1 is SGHDT, CDR2 YYEEEE. The V end lost 0 bases, the J end lost 8 bases, and 17 bases lay between the germline ends. The chain's CDR3 is CASSLGGRGLRGYTF. In nucleotides, the CDR3 is TGTGCCAGCAGCTTGGGCGGCCGGGGGTTACGCGGCTACACCTTC.

This clonotype occurred many times. The CDR3 region is CASSPAPLAGETQYF. Written as DNA, the CDR3 is TGTGCCAGCAGTCCAGCCCCCCTTGCGGGAGAGACCCAGTACTTC. The rearrangement links TRBV28 to TRBJ2-5; a possible D gene is TRBD2 (5 bases). Trimming pared 5 bases from V and 4 bases from J, leaving 17 bases between. In germline, CDR1 is MDHEN, CDR2 SYDVKM. The length of the CDR3 is 15 residues.